What follows are 26 T cell receptor beta chains derived from one specimen sequenced in a study of PD-1 blockade in classical Hodgkin lymphoma. With no exception, relapse followed autologous stem cell transplantation in all patients, and brentuximab vedotin exposure varied. TCRdb keeps only in-frame clones here, not all; method: immunoSEQ multiplex PCR. The table records approximately 80,000 clones, around nine tenths of them present only once. The sequenced sample was peripheral blood mononuclear cells (PBMCs), obtained at baseline. The receptors originated from a human donor with classical Hodgkin lymphoma.

This chain connects TRBV6-1 to TRBJ2-2; 7 positions match TRBD2. J gave up 4 bases and V 7 bases, and 9 bases lay outside the gene matches. Germline CDR1 MNHNS, CDR2 SASEGT. The CDR3 is made up of 15 amino acids. The DNA of the CDR3 is TGTGCCAGCACCGGGGAGGGGCTCACCACCGGGGAGCTGTTTTTT. Encoded protein: CASTGEGLTTGELFF.

The chain has TRBV29-1 and TRBJ1-1; D unresolved. The germline V gene has CDR1 SQVTM and CDR2 ANQGSEA. The CDR3 is 11 amino acids. Trimming removed 4 bases from V and 0 bases from J, with 3 bases in between. DNA of the CDR3: TGCAGCGTTGGAGTGAACACTGAAGCTTTCTTT. Residues: CSVGVNTEAFF.

This chain joins TRBV5-1 and TRBJ2-2; 14 bases are shared with TRBD2. The CDR3 has 18 amino acids. From germline, CDR1 is SGHRS and CDR2 YFSETQ. The ends lost 4 bases at V and 1 base at J; junction bases unmatched: 6. The CDR3 region is CASSTGLAGDLNTGELFF. The CDR3 bases are TGCGCCAGCAGCACGGGACTAGCGGGAGACTTGAACACCGGGGAGCTGTTTTTT.

The rearrangement uses TRBV4-3 and TRBJ2-3; 11 bases agree with TRBD2. Trimming took 5 bases from V and 0 from J; bases not matched to a gene: 4. The CDR3 extends over 16 amino acids. CDR1 and CDR2 from the germline V gene are LGHNA and YSLEER. This chain's CDR3 is CASSGRLAGSTDTQYF. CDR3 sequence (DNA): TGCGCCAGCAGCGGACGACTAGCGGGAAGCACAGATACGCAGTATTTT.

This clone has just a few counts. This chain connects TRBV11-2 to TRBJ2-7, with 12 bases fitting TRBD2. Per germline, CDR1 SGHAT and CDR2 FQNNGV. The CDR3 runs 15 residues. V gave up 6 bases and J gave up 6 bases; unmatched junction bases: 9. This CDR3 reads CASSHLAGGPGEQYF. DNA for the CDR3: TGTGCCAGCAGTCACCTAGCGGGAGGGCCGGGCGAGCAGTACTTC.

The genes are TRBV30 and TRBJ2-2; D unresolved. Germline V lookup: CDR1 GTSNPN, CDR2 SVGIG (reference sequence). The CDR3 runs 14 residues. Trimming took 2 bases from V and 1 from J, leaving 8 bases between them. CDR3 sequence: CAWSLGRNTGELFF. In DNA, the CDR3 is TGTGCCTGGAGTCTCGGACGGAACACCGGGGAGCTGTTTTTT.

J is TRBJ1-1 and V is TRBV4-2, with 7 positions matching TRBD1. The CDR3 runs 15 residues. J was trimmed by 0 bases and V by 5 bases; bases with no gene match: 6. CDR1 and CDR2 (germline): LGHNA, YNFKEQ. DNA for the CDR3: TGTGCCAGCAGCTATCGACAGGGAATGAACACTGAAGCTTTCTTT. It codes for CASSYRQGMNTEAFF.

This chain uses TRBV15 with TRBJ2-1, with TRBD1 identical over 7 bases. The CDR3 length is 15 residues. V lost 5 bases to trimming and J lost 5 bases; unmatched junction nucleotides: 9. Germline V gene data show CDR1 as LNHNV and CDR2 as YYDKDF (reference sequence). CDR3 nucleotides: TGTGCCACCAGCCGACACCGGGACAGAAACAATGAGCAGTTCTTC. It yields the protein CATSRHRDRNNEQFF.

V gene TRBV29-1 combines with J gene TRBJ1-3, with 7 bases fitting TRBD1. The length of the CDR3 is 13 residues. V dropped 4 bases and J dropped 3; count of bases not matched to a gene: 3. Germline CDR1 SQVTM, CDR2 ANQGSEA. The CDR3: CSVAQGSGNTIYF. CDR3 sequence (DNA): TGCAGCGTTGCACAGGGGAGTGGAAACACCATATATTTT.

V and J are TRBV5-4 and TRBJ2-6; 8 positions match TRBD1. This CDR3 has 16 amino acids. V lost 4 bases to trimming and J lost 0 bases; unmatched junction nucleotides: 3. The germline gives CDR1 SGHNT, CDR2 YYREEE (reference sequence). In nucleotides, the CDR3 is TGTGCCAGCAGCCCCACAGGGGGCTCTGGGGCCAACGTCCTGACTTTC. Its translation is CASSPTGGSGANVLTF.

The J gene is TRBJ2-6, the V gene TRBV7-2; D is undetermined. CDR1 is SGHTA and CDR2 is FQGNSA in the germline V gene. V was clipped by 0 bases and J by 3 bases, with 15 bases between them. The CDR3 runs 18 residues. The CDR3 spells CASSLARSLAVGANVLTF. DNA for the CDR3: TGTGCCAGCAGCTTAGCACGCTCCTTGGCCGTTGGGGCCAACGTCCTGACTTTC.

The gene calls are TRBV10-3 and TRBJ2-3; D is perhaps TRBD1 (5 bases). This CDR3 is built from 14 residues. The germline gives CDR1 ENHRY, CDR2 SYGVKD. V lost 6 bases to trimming and J lost 5 bases, with 15 bases between them. CDR3 DNA: TGTGCCATCAGCGCAGAAGGGGCCGGAGATACGCAGTATTTT. It encodes CAISAEGAGDTQYF.

The V call is TRBV19, the J call TRBJ1-3; D call uncertain. This CDR3 region has 12 residues. The V end lost 3 bases, the J end lost 4 bases, and 4 bases lay between the germline ends. Germline V gives CDR1 LNHDA, CDR2 SQIVND (reference sequence). In DNA, the CDR3 is TGTGCCAGTAGTATCCCCGGAAACACCATATATTTT. Amino acids: CASSIPGNTIYF.

This clone was observed a few times. The chain couples TRBV7-9 to TRBJ1-5; 8 bases are a match to TRBD1. This CDR3 contains 16 residues. CDR1 SEHNR and CDR2 FQNEAQ come from the germline V gene (reference sequence). The J segment lost 0 bases and the V segment lost 5 bases, leaving 6 bases of the junction unmatched. This chain's CDR3 is CASSNGQGDSNQPQHF. The CDR3 DNA sequence: TGTGCCAGCAGCAACGGACAGGGCGATAGCAATCAGCCCCAGCATTTT.

The chain recombines TRBV23-1 with TRBJ2-4; D unclear. TRBV23-1 is an ORF; its function is uncertain. The CDR3 is 14 amino acids. Trimming cost V 3 bases and J 1 base, with 7 bases left between them. CDR3 coding DNA: TGCGCCAGCAGTCACGAAGGCGCCAAAAACATTCAGTACTTC. Translation: CASSHEGAKNIQYF.

The genes are TRBV9 and TRBJ2-7; the match to TRBD1 covers 7 bases. The CDR3 sequence is 15 residues long. V trimming: 0 bases; J trimming: 6 bases; junction bases outside the gene matches: 9. CDR1 and CDR2 from the germline V gene are SGDLS and YYNGEE. CDR3 sequence: CASSVAGTELAEQYF. The CDR3 region has the DNA TGTGCCAGCAGCGTAGCGGGGACAGAGTTGGCCGAGCAGTACTTC.

The CDR3 DNA is TGTGCCAGCGGGCTGGAGACCCAGTACTTC. Its protein is CASGLETQYF. The rearrangement joins TRBV2 to TRBJ2-5; D is uncertain. Germline loops: CDR1 SNHLY, CDR2 FYNNEI. Trimming pared 8 bases from V and 5 bases from J, leaving 6 bases between. The CDR3 consists of 10 residues.

V gene TRBV6-5 combines with J gene TRBJ2-7, with a weak D call TRBD1 (6 bases). Germline V gene lookup returns CDR1 MNHEY and CDR2 SVGAGI. V gave up 4 bases and J gave up 0 bases, with 16 bases separating them. The CDR3 covers 16 residues. CDR3 amino acids: CASSFSRTASSYEQYF. CDR3 sequence (DNA): TGTGCCAGCAGTTTTTCGAGGACAGCCTCCTCCTACGAGCAGTACTTC.

V and J are TRBV30 and TRBJ2-7; the match to TRBD2 covers 7 bases. Germline V lookup: CDR1 GTSNPN, CDR2 SVGIG (reference sequence). With V trimmed by 1 base and J by 3 bases, 3 bases remained unmatched. The CDR3 runs to 13 residues. The CDR3 sequence: CAWSGAGIYEQYF. The CDR3 bases are TGTGCCTGGAGTGGAGCGGGGATCTACGAGCAGTACTTC.

The chain links TRBV7-2 to TRBJ2-1; TRBD1 or TRBD2 may be the D gene (5 bases each). This CDR3 has 14 residues. Germline V CDR1 and CDR2: SGHTA, FQGNSA. Trimming stripped 1 base from V and 12 bases from J, with 16 bases between. The CDR3 DNA sequence: TGTGCCAGCAGCTTAGAGGGGAGCCCAGCTTCGCAGTTCTTC. Translating it yields CASSLEGSPASQFF.

This clone was observed once. The chain links TRBV7-8 to TRBJ2-1, with D unclear. Germline values: CDR1 SGHVS, CDR2 FQNEAQ. The CDR3 is 18 amino acids. V lost 2 bases to trimming and J lost 5 bases, with 22 bases between them. For the CDR3, the DNA is TGTGCCAGCAGCTTATATAAGGTCGGTCGAGCGTGGGACAATGAGCAGTTCTTC. Translation: CASSLYKVGRAWDNEQFF.

The chain combines TRBV18 with TRBJ1-2; 7 bases match TRBD1. This CDR3 comprises 16 residues. Per the germline V gene, CDR1 is KGHSH and CDR2 is LQKENI. The V and J ends lost 6 bases and 4 bases, in that order; junction bases with no gene match: 14. CDR3 loop: CASSPTTDRAGYGYTF. The CDR3 coding sequence is TGTGCCAGCTCTCCAACAACCGACAGGGCGGGCTATGGCTACACCTTC.

The chain joins TRBV6-1 to TRBJ1-1, with TRBD1 identical over 7 bases. Losses at the gene ends were 7 bases for V and 1 base for J; bases not matched to a gene: 9. This CDR3 comprises 15 residues. Germline V lookup: CDR1 MNHNS, CDR2 SASEGT. The DNA for the CDR3 is TGTGCCAGCATCACAAATGAGGGGGCGAACACTGAAGCTTTCTTT. Residues: CASITNEGANTEAFF.

This chain joins TRBV7-2 and TRBJ1-5; 7 bases line up with TRBD1. The V and J ends lost 5 bases and 6 bases, in that order; junction bases with no gene match: 7. Germline V gene lookup returns CDR1 SGHTA and CDR2 FQGNSA. The CDR3 spans 14 residues. CDR3 residues: CASSHDREFQPQHF. The CDR3 DNA follows: TGTGCCAGCAGCCATGACAGGGAATTTCAGCCCCAGCATTTT.

The gene calls are TRBV19 and TRBJ1-1; possible D gene TRBD1, 5 bases. V was trimmed by 7 bases and J by 1 base, leaving 7 bases between them. The V gene's germline CDR1 is LNHDA and CDR2 SQIVND (reference sequence). This CDR3 has 12 residues. CDR3 amino acids: CASNQGNTEAFF. CDR3 coding DNA: TGTGCCAGTAATCAGGGGAACACTGAAGCTTTCTTT.

V usage is TRBV16 and J usage is TRBJ2-4; 7 positions agree with TRBD2. Germline V gene lookup returns CDR1 KGHSY and CDR2 FQNENV. This CDR3 is 16 amino acids long. V trimming: 1 base; J trimming: 0 bases; junction bases outside the gene matches: 3. CDR3 in DNA: TGTGCCAGCAGCCAATGGTCTAGCGGAGCCAAAAACATTCAGTACTTC. This codes for CASSQWSSGAKNIQYF.